What follows describes a single T cell receptor beta chain. In the authors' methods: From reference gene primer amplification, estimates of nucleated cell counts were derived. Clones were sequenced by immunoSEQ multiplex PCR, and TCRdb holds only the in-frame ones, with some missing. The V and J calls and the clone size are those of that table, but D and trimming were determined from the DNA. The sample shows over 110,000 clones, over 70% of them seen only once. These data are taken from a study of blood T cell repertoires in COVID-19. Looking at the study overall: Both acute and convalescent COVID-19 samples were obtained from the United States, Italy and Spain.

V lost 1 base to trimming and J lost 5 bases, with 11 bases between them. CDR3 length: 14 residues. From germline, CDR1 is MDHEN and CDR2 SYDVKM. The sequence was obtained from a man aged 50 to 59 in a cohort exposed to, infected with or recovered from COVID-19 (not recorded which). Sequenced input: PBMCs or T cells enriched from blood (not recorded which). V gene TRBV28 combines with J gene TRBJ1-1, with D possibly being TRBD1 (5 bases). Here the CDR3 reads CASSLSGKGTEAFF. DNA for the CDR3: TGTGCCAGCAGTTTATCCGGAAAGGGGACTGAAGCTTTCTTT.